This TCR beta chain was observed in a study of T cells in Graves' hyperthyroidism and ophthalmopathy. Whole-study results and caveats: Blood also contained most expanded thyroid clonotypes above 0.001.

From germline, CDR1 is SGHRS and CDR2 YFSETQ. The length of the CDR3 is 13 residues. The V end lost 0 bases, the J end lost 6 bases, and 10 bases lay between the germline ends. This clonotype came up many times. No antigen is known for it. Clinical Activity Scores of at least 3, NOSPECS grades of at least 4 and durations under 3 months characterized ophthalmopathy patients. Each diagnosis drew on symptoms, thyroxine, TRAb, thyroid ultrasound and orbital computed tomography findings. The authors took PBMCs from roughly 9.5 ml fresh peripheral blood. The source material, RNA transcripts, was used to amplify TCR beta CDR3 regions. RT-PCR in the first round (using the HTBI primer set) targeted the TCR CDR3. Via MiXCR, TCRdb re-called the multiplex PCR reads, giving one row per CDR3 protein. This sample has about 520,000 distinct CDR3 sequences; approximately 25% occur once, and the top ten carry about 11%.

The sequence was obtained from a woman aged 25-40 years with Graves' ophthalmopathy. The material sequenced was blood. The chain couples TRBV5-1 to TRBJ2-7, with D uncertain. The DNA of the CDR3 is TGCGCCAGCAGCTTGGCTCTCTGGGCCGAGCAGTACTTC. This encodes CASSLALWAEQYF.